Listed below are T cell receptor beta chains from one sample, sequenced in a study of PD-1 blockade in classical Hodgkin lymphoma. Sequenced by immunoSEQ multiplex PCR; TCRdb stores in-frame clones only, minus some. The repertoire holds tens of thousands of clones, with 80% to 90% as singletons. The sequences come from peripheral blood mononuclear cells (PBMCs), collected at baseline. These receptors came from a human donor with classical Hodgkin lymphoma. The CDR3 runs from the conserved cysteine through the conserved F or W. The order of the fields is J gene, D gene, V gene, clone size, CDR3 DNA, CDR3 protein. D genes are given only for firm matches. Clone size is stated in some rows and not others, as once, few, many or a class when expanded.

TRBJ1-4	TRBD1	TRBV2	-	TGTGCCAGCACCTTAGGACAGGGCTTTAATGAAAAACTGTTTTTT	CASTLGQGFNEKLFF
TRBJ2-3	TRBD2	TRBV7-2	-	TGTGCCAGCAGCAGCGGCTTTAGCGGGGTTGCTGATACGCAGTATTTT	CASSSGFSGVADTQYF
TRBJ2-1	TRBD1	TRBV28	-	TGTGCCAGCAGCGATCCGGGACAGGGATCGAGCTCCTACAATGAGCAGTTCTTC	CASSDPGQGSSSYNEQFF
TRBJ1-2	-	TRBV7-9	-	TGTGCCAGCACCCGGACGGATGGCTACACCTTC	CASTRTDGYTF
TRBJ1-1	TRBD1	TRBV7-9	-	TGTGCCAGCAGCTCCTTACGGGACAGGGGGCCTTTCTTT	CASSSLRDRGPFF
TRBJ2-3	-	TRBV5-1	-	TGCGCCAGCAGCTTCGATGTCAGTGTGACAGATACGCAGTATTTT	CASSFDVSVTDTQYF
TRBJ2-7	-	TRBV27	-	TGTGCCAGCAGTTTAGTCCGGCAGAGCTACGAGCAGTACTTC	CASSLVRQSYEQYF
TRBJ2-7	-	TRBV28	-	TGTGCCAGCAGTCCCGGACAGTCCTACGAGCAGTACTTC	CASSPGQSYEQYF
TRBJ1-2	-	TRBV11-2	-	TGTGCCAGCAGCTTGGGGCGGGGCTATGGCTACACCTTC	CASSLGRGYGYTF
TRBJ1-1	-	TRBV18	-	TGTGCCAGCTCCGGGACACCTAACACTGAAGCTTTCTTT	CASSGTPNTEAFF
TRBJ1-5	-	TRBV27	-	TGTGCCAGCAGTTTATCGGGTCATCAGCCCCAGCATTTT	CASSLSGHQPQHF
TRBJ2-1	TRBD1	TRBV7-9	-	TGTGCCAGCAGCCCGGACAGGAAAGGTTACAATGAGCAGTTCTTC	CASSPDRKGYNEQFF
TRBJ2-2	TRBD2	TRBV18	-	TGTGCCAGCTCACCACCTGGTCTAGCGGACACCGGGGAGCTGTTTTTT	CASSPPGLADTGELFF
TRBJ1-2	TRBD1	TRBV7-2	-	TGTGCCAGCAGCTTAGCGAGCTCAGGGGGCGACTATGGCTACACCTTC	CASSLASSGGDYGYTF
TRBJ1-1	-	TRBV9	few	TGTGCCAGCAGCGTGGGGAGGGGGAACATGAACACTGAAGCTTTCTTT	CASSVGRGNMNTEAFF
TRBJ1-2	-	TRBV7-9	-	TGTGCCAGCAGCCCGCGAGGGGGGGGCTACACCTTC	CASSPRGGGYTF
TRBJ2-5	-	TRBV10-3	-	TGTGCCATCGGGACACTTCCACAAGAGACCCAGTACTTC	CAIGTLPQETQYF
TRBJ1-4	-	TRBV7-9	-	TGTGCCAGCAGCTATCGACAGACTAATGAAAAACTGTTTTTT	CASSYRQTNEKLFF
TRBJ1-5	-	TRBV7-2	-	TGTGCCAGCAGCTTAAGGTTAGGGCAGCCCCAGCATTTT	CASSLRLGQPQHF
TRBJ2-7	TRBD1	TRBV13	-	TGTGCCAGCAGCTTAAGGGGACAGGGTATATCCTCCTACGAGCAGTACTTC	CASSLRGQGISSYEQYF
TRBJ2-2	TRBD1	TRBV2	-	TGTGCCAGCTTAGAGGGGGCGGGCACCGGGGAGCTGTTTTTT	CASLEGAGTGELFF
TRBJ2-6	TRBD1	TRBV7-3	-	TGTGCCAGCAGCTTAAGAAACAGGGGTATTACTATCTCTGGGGCCAACGTCCTGACTTTC	CASSLRNRGITISGANVLTF